These 19 T cell receptor beta chains were sequenced from one sample in a study of CD8+ T cells in alopecia areata. Noted treatment: oral pan-JAK inhibitor, 5-10 mg twice daily. cDNA serving as the sequencing template came from extracted, reverse transcribed RNA. The protocol was immunoSEQ multiplex PCR, while the TCRdb copy is restricted to in-frame clones and leaves out a portion. The table lists approximately 170,000 clones, less than 70% of them singletons. The starting material was CD4+ T cells sorted from blood, obtained at week 24, from a patient treated with tofacitinib. The source is a human donor with alopecia areata.

V and J are TRBV29-1 and TRBJ2-7, with D uncertain. This CDR3 comprises 14 residues. CDR1 SQVTM and CDR2 ANQGSEA come from the germline V gene. V was cut by 2 bases and J by 2 bases, with 13 bases left in between. The CDR3 protein is CSVETEQRAYEQYF. CDR3 nucleotides: TGCAGCGTTGAAACTGAACAGAGAGCCTACGAGCAGTACTTC.

This clone appeared once. The CDR3 DNA sequence: TGTGCCAGCAGTTACCTTTCCGGGGGATCTAACTATGGCTACACCTTC. This encodes CASSYLSGGSNYGYTF. This chain joins TRBV6-5 and TRBJ1-2, with D possibly TRBD1 on 5 matching bases. The CDR3 sequence is 16 residues long. Deletions cut 2 bases from V and 0 bases from J, with 13 bases between. The germline V gene has CDR1 MNHEY and CDR2 SVGAGI.

V gene TRBV19 combines with J gene TRBJ2-2; 8 bases line up with TRBD1. Germline loops: CDR1 LNHDA, CDR2 SQIVND (reference sequence). The CDR3 has 14 amino acids. The junction had 2 bases not matched to a gene; V was cut back by 4 bases and J by 4 bases. This CDR3 reads CASSRDRTTGELFF. CDR3 sequence (DNA): TGTGCCAGTAGTAGGGACAGGACCACCGGGGAGCTGTTTTTT. The full variable domain, its missing parts supplied by reference TRBV19 and TRBJ2-2, is DGGITQSPKYLFRKEGQNVTLSCEQNLNHDAMYWYRQDPGQGLRLIYYSQIVNDFQKGDIAEGYSVSREKKESFPLTVTSAQKNPTAFYLCASSRDRTTGELFFGEGSRLTVL.

This chain joins TRBV29-1 and TRBJ2-3; unclear D gene. V was trimmed by 5 bases and J by 4 bases, leaving 10 bases between them. The CDR3 is made up of 12 amino acids. Per germline, CDR1 SQVTM and CDR2 ANQGSEA. CDR3: CSVLRSPDTQYF. The CDR3 DNA reads TGCAGCGTTCTCCGCAGTCCAGATACGCAGTATTTT.

The chain employs TRBV20-1 and TRBJ1-2; D call uncertain. V gave up 8 bases and J gave up 7 bases, with 11 bases separating them. The CDR3 spans 10 residues. CDR1 is DFQATT, CDR2 SNEGSKA, per germline (reference sequence). The CDR3, as DNA: TGCAGTCCCTCGAGTGGTGGCTACACCTTC. It codes for CSPSSGGYTF.

The chain uses TRBV30 and TRBJ2-1; maybe TRBD2 (5 bases). This CDR3 comprises 15 residues. Trimming shortened V by 0 bases and J by 9 bases, and 18 bases separated the two germline ends. The germline V gene encodes CDR1 GTSNPN and CDR2 SVGIG (reference sequence). DNA for the CDR3: TGTGCCTGGAGTGTTTTCAGCCGCCCTGGGAGTGAGCAGTTCTTC. Protein product: CAWSVFSRPGSEQFF. The entire variable domain, with the rest obtained from reference TRBV30 and TRBJ2-1, is as follows: SQTIHQWPATLVQPVGSPLSLECTVEGTSNPNLYWYRQAAGRGLQLLFYSVGIGQISSEVPQNLSASRPQDRQFILSSKKLLLSDSGFYLCAWSVFSRPGSEQFFGPGTRLTVL.

This rearrangement joins TRBV5-1 to TRBJ2-7; D may match TRBD1 or TRBD2 (5 bases each). This CDR3 has 15 amino acids. Trimming took off 2 bases at V and 3 bases at J, with 15 bases between the two ends. CDR1 and CDR2 from the germline V gene are SGHRS and YFSETQ. CDR3 region: CASSLGTAGSYEQYF. CDR3 DNA sequence: TGCGCCAGCAGCTTAGGGACGGCAGGGAGCTACGAGCAGTACTTC.

The V and J genes are TRBV10-3 and TRBJ1-1; 10 bases line up with TRBD1. Looked up from germline, CDR1 is ENHRY and CDR2 is SYGVKD. The J segment lost 6 bases and the V segment lost 4 bases, leaving 8 bases of the junction unmatched. This CDR3 spans 15 amino acids. The CDR3 nucleotides are TGTGCCATCAGTGTGGGGGACAGGGGAGGATCTGAAGCTTTCTTT. Protein product: CAISVGDRGGSEAFF.

The chain joins TRBV30 to TRBJ1-5; 7 nucleotides agree with TRBD1. CDR1 GTSNPN and CDR2 SVGIG come from the germline V gene (reference sequence). This CDR3 contains 19 residues. V shed 0 bases, J shed 3 bases, and the junction held 17 bases outside the gene matches. The DNA of the CDR3 is TGTGCCTGGAGTGTACATGTACAGGGGTCGTCATATAACAATCAGCCCCAGCATTTT. Protein product: CAWSVHVQGSSYNNQPQHF.

The chain has TRBV5-1 and TRBJ1-1, with no clear D. Trimming stripped 0 bases from V and 2 bases from J, with 11 bases between. The CDR3 is 15 amino acids. Germline values: CDR1 SGHRS, CDR2 YFSETQ. CDR3 sequence: CASSLEAAVNTEAFF. For the CDR3, the DNA is TGCGCCAGCAGCTTGGAGGCGGCGGTTAACACTGAAGCTTTCTTT.

This clone was found a few times. The gene calls are TRBV29-1 and TRBJ2-7; D may correspond to TRBD1 or TRBD2 (6 bases each). The ends were cut back, 4 bases at V and 7 bases at J, with 14 bases in the middle. This CDR3 contains 12 residues. CDR1 is SQVTM, CDR2 ANQGSEA, per germline. CDR3 protein: CSVVSGAGEQYF. The CDR3 DNA reads as TGCAGCGTTGTGTCGGGGGCAGGTGAGCAGTACTTC.

The chain employs TRBV7-2 and TRBJ2-1; D remains unclear. The CDR3 is 15 amino acids. Germline V gene lookup returns CDR1 SGHTA and CDR2 FQGNSA. The V end lost 0 bases, the J end lost 0 bases, and 6 bases lay between the germline ends. The CDR3 region is CASSLAGFSYNEQFF. CDR3 sequence (DNA): TGTGCCAGCAGCTTAGCAGGATTCTCCTACAATGAGCAGTTCTTC.

The DNA of the CDR3 is TGTGCCAGCAGTCCTTACCTTGGGGGGCGCGGCGGGGAGCTGTTTTTT. This encodes CASSPYLGGRGGELFF. The chain recombines TRBV25-1 with TRBJ2-2; D tentatively reads TRBD1 or TRBD2 (6 bases each). From germline, CDR1 is MGHDK and CDR2 SYGVNS. V was clipped by 5 bases and J by 7 bases, with 20 bases between them. The CDR3 spans 16 residues.

There are a few counts of this clone. The V and J genes are TRBV29-1 and TRBJ2-7; maybe TRBD1 (5 bases). Germline CDR1 and CDR2: SQVTM and ANQGSEA. This CDR3 is built from 14 residues. V dropped 4 bases and J dropped 1 base, with 14 bases sitting between them. The DNA of the CDR3 is TGCAGCGTTGTTAGTTTGGACAAATCCTACGAGCAGTACTTC. Its protein is CSVVSLDKSYEQYF.

As to this clone: An end of the junction differs from the germline gene, which may be a read error. The CDR3 here is CATSRDRQVSF. The CDR3 DNA reads as TGTGCCACCAGCAGAGATCGACAGGTCAGCTTC. This sequence joins TRBV15 and TRBJ2-7, with TRBD1 as a possible D gene (6 bases). The CDR3 runs 11 residues. Per the germline V gene, CDR1 is LNHNV and CDR2 is YYDKDF (reference sequence).

This clone was found a few times. Other DNA variants within this sample encode the same CDR3. The chain uses TRBV29-1 and TRBJ2-5; D call uncertain. This CDR3 contains 11 residues. Germline V gives CDR1 SQVTM, CDR2 ANQGSEA. V lost 4 bases and J lost 1, with 4 bases in between. Here the CDR3 reads CSVVPQETQYF. For the CDR3, the DNA is TGCAGCGTTGTACCCCAAGAGACCCAGTACTTC.

The chain's CDR3 is CASSQDGQTNTQYF. The CDR3 region has the DNA TGTGCCAGCAGCCAGGACGGACAGACGAATACGCAGTATTTT. The chain uses TRBV4-2 and TRBJ2-3, with D perhaps TRBD1 (6 bases). V lost 3 bases and J lost 7, with 14 bases in between. The germline CDR1 and CDR2 sequences are LGHNA and YNFKEQ. This CDR3 contains 14 residues.

This clone was observed a handful of times. The V call is TRBV29-1, the J call TRBJ1-1; 7 bases are a match to TRBD1. Germline V lookup: CDR1 SQVTM, CDR2 ANQGSEA. The J segment lost 4 bases and the V segment lost 7 bases, leaving 9 bases of the junction unmatched. The CDR3 has 13 residues. Here the CDR3 reads CSARTGTSTEAFF. Written as DNA, the CDR3 is TGCAGCGCCCGGACAGGTACTAGCACTGAAGCTTTCTTT.

The chain uses TRBV6-5 and TRBJ1-1; D is uncertain. CDR3 length: 13 amino acids. Germline V gives CDR1 MNHEY, CDR2 SVGAGI. Trimming pared 5 bases from V and 0 bases from J, leaving 7 bases between. CDR3 sequence reads: CASSATMNTEAFF. The CDR3 nucleotides read TGTGCCAGCAGTGCAACTATGAACACTGAAGCTTTCTTT.